This is a list of T cell receptor beta chains from one sample in a study of CD8 T cells in ankylosing spondylitis. TCRdb redid the calling of the 5' RACE reads with MiXCR, one entry per CDR3 protein. Of roughly 120,000 distinct CDR3 sequences listed, roughly 15% were seen once; the top ten hold 3%. The sample was blood, either unsorted or a sorted T cell fraction (not recorded which). Receptors were obtained from a female donor with ankylosing spondylitis or in good health (not recorded which). The CDR3 runs from the conserved cysteine through the conserved F or W. The order of the fields is J gene, D gene, V gene, clone size, CDR3 DNA, CDR3 protein. The D gene is left open where the match is weak. The size entry is marked missing in some rows and otherwise reads once, few, many or a size class.

j_gene: TRBJ2-1
d_gene: -
v_gene: TRBV11-2
abundance: -
CDR3nt: TGTGCCAGCACGGGACCCCATAATGAGCAGTTCTTC
CDR3aa: CASTGPHNEQFF

j_gene: TRBJ1-5
d_gene: -
v_gene: TRBV12-3/TRBV12-4
abundance: -
CDR3nt: TGTGCCAGCCATCAAACGGGAAATAGCAATCAGCCCCAGCATTTT
CDR3aa: CASHQTGNSNQPQHF

j_gene: TRBJ2-7
d_gene: TRBD2
v_gene: TRBV9
abundance: -
CDR3nt: TGTGCCAGCAGCGGAGGACTAGCGGGGGCCTCATCAGGTGAGCAGTACTTC
CDR3aa: CASSGGLAGASSGEQYF

j_gene: TRBJ1-2
d_gene: -
v_gene: TRBV6-5
abundance: many
CDR3nt: TGTGCCAGCAGTTATGATTCCTTCAGGAAATTCTATGGCTACACCTTC
CDR3aa: CASSYDSFRKFYGYTF

j_gene: TRBJ1-4
d_gene: -
v_gene: TRBV28
abundance: many
CDR3nt: TGTGCCAGCAGCCACCGCAGGGTCCGTCAGAGGACTAATGAAAAACTGTTTTTT
CDR3aa: CASSHRRVRQRTNEKLFF

j_gene: TRBJ2-2
d_gene: -
v_gene: TRBV27
abundance: -
CDR3nt: TGTGCCAGCAGTTTCTGGGGGCCGGGCACCGGGGAGCTGTTTTTT
CDR3aa: CASSFWGPGTGELFF

j_gene: TRBJ1-1
d_gene: -
v_gene: TRBV10-3
abundance: many
CDR3nt: TGTGCCATCAGTGTGGTCGAGGGCGCTGAAGCTTTCTTT
CDR3aa: CAISVVEGAEAFF

j_gene: TRBJ1-4
d_gene: -
v_gene: TRBV20-1
abundance: -
CDR3nt: TGCAGTGCTAGAGAGCAAGTGGGTGAAAAACTGTTTTTT
CDR3aa: CSAREQVGEKLFF

j_gene: TRBJ2-3
d_gene: TRBD1
v_gene: TRBV18
abundance: few
CDR3nt: TGTGCCAGCTCGCCGGGACAGTCGGCAGATACGCAGTATTTT
CDR3aa: CASSPGQSADTQYF

j_gene: TRBJ2-5
d_gene: TRBD2
v_gene: TRBV20-1
abundance: many
CDR3nt: TGCAGTGCCCTACCCGCTAGCGGAGAGACCCAGTACTTC
CDR3aa: CSALPASGETQYF

j_gene: TRBJ2-2
d_gene: TRBD1
v_gene: TRBV12-3/TRBV12-4
abundance: many
CDR3nt: TGTGCCAGCAGTTTCAGGGGGCAGGCCGGGGAGCTGTTTTTT
CDR3aa: CASSFRGQAGELFF

j_gene: TRBJ2-7
d_gene: -
v_gene: TRBV2
abundance: -
CDR3nt: TGTGCCAGCCTTTACGGGACCAACTCCTACGAGCAGTACTTC
CDR3aa: CASLYGTNSYEQYF

j_gene: TRBJ2-7
d_gene: -
v_gene: TRBV18
abundance: -
CDR3nt: TGTGCCAGCTCACCACTTGGGGGAGCGGGCTACGAGCAGTACTTC
CDR3aa: CASSPLGGAGYEQYF

j_gene: TRBJ2-1
d_gene: -
v_gene: TRBV29-1
abundance: few
CDR3nt: TGCAGCGTAGATCTGATCCAAGGGAATGAGCAGTTCTTC
CDR3aa: CSVDLIQGNEQFF

j_gene: TRBJ2-1
d_gene: -
v_gene: TRBV7-9
abundance: many
CDR3nt: TGTGCCAGCAGCTTAGCACTTCACAATGAGCAGTTCTTC
CDR3aa: CASSLALHNEQFF

j_gene: TRBJ2-2
d_gene: TRBD2
v_gene: TRBV20-1
abundance: -
CDR3nt: TGCAGTGCTATTATTACTAGCGGGGGAAACACCGGGGAGCTGTTTTTT
CDR3aa: CSAIITSGGNTGELFF

j_gene: TRBJ2-2
d_gene: -
v_gene: TRBV27
abundance: -
CDR3nt: TGTGCCAGCAGTTTAAACAGGGTTACCGGGGAGCTGTTTTTT
CDR3aa: CASSLNRVTGELFF

j_gene: TRBJ1-5
d_gene: -
v_gene: TRBV5-6
abundance: few
CDR3nt: TGTGCCAGCAGCTGGGGACATGCTAATAGCAATCAGCCCCAGCATTTT
CDR3aa: CASSWGHANSNQPQHF

j_gene: TRBJ2-1
d_gene: -
v_gene: TRBV5-1
abundance: few
CDR3nt: TGCGCCAGCAGCTTGGCGGGGTTACGGGACGAAGAGCAGTTCTTC
CDR3aa: CASSLAGLRDEEQFF

j_gene: TRBJ2-3
d_gene: -
v_gene: TRBV19
abundance: once
CDR3nt: TGTGCCAGTAGGCCATCGGGTGGAGATACGCAGTATTTT
CDR3aa: CASRPSGGDTQYF

j_gene: TRBJ2-1
d_gene: -
v_gene: TRBV5-5
abundance: -
CDR3nt: TGTGCCAGCAGCTTGAATGTGGGGCCAGGGTTCTTC
CDR3aa: CASSLNVGPGFF

j_gene: TRBJ2-2
d_gene: -
v_gene: TRBV12-3/TRBV12-4
abundance: many
CDR3nt: TGTGCCAGCAGTTTTCAGGGTGCGAACACCGGGGAGCTGTTTTTT
CDR3aa: CASSFQGANTGELFF

j_gene: TRBJ1-6
d_gene: -
v_gene: TRBV20-1
abundance: many
CDR3nt: TGCAGTGCTAGGGAGAGCTCCTATAATTCACCCCTCCACTTT
CDR3aa: CSARESSYNSPLHF

j_gene: TRBJ2-3
d_gene: TRBD2
v_gene: TRBV7-6
abundance: few
CDR3nt: TGTGCCAGCAGCTTCAAGAGCGGGGGGGCCGGGCCAGATACGCAGTATTTT
CDR3aa: CASSFKSGGAGPDTQYF

j_gene: TRBJ1-1
d_gene: -
v_gene: TRBV30
abundance: many
CDR3nt: TGTGCCTGGAGTGTACCAGGGCTCACTGAAGCTTTCTTT
CDR3aa: CAWSVPGLTEAFF

j_gene: TRBJ1-1
d_gene: -
v_gene: TRBV29-1
abundance: few
CDR3nt: TGCAGCGTCGCTAGCACAGGAAGTGGAGCTTTCTTT
CDR3aa: CSVASTGSGAFF

j_gene: TRBJ2-7
d_gene: -
v_gene: TRBV5-1
abundance: -
CDR3nt: TGCGCCAGCAGCTTGGAGACAGGGAGGACCTACGAGCAGTACTTC
CDR3aa: CASSLETGRTYEQYF

j_gene: TRBJ2-3
d_gene: -
v_gene: TRBV7-2
abundance: -
CDR3nt: TGTGCCAGCAGCTTAAGTAGGTGGCGAAGCACAGATACGCAGTATTTT
CDR3aa: CASSLSRWRSTDTQYF